This entry concerns a single T cell receptor beta chain. Its antigen is currently unknown. TCRdb keeps only in-frame clones here, not all; method: immunoSEQ multiplex PCR. The sample consists of about 39,000 clones, 88% of them appearing once. This record comes from a study of T cell responses to AZD1222 COVID-19 vaccine. Overall study results and limits: Clonal diversity was possibly underestimated, and the donors were mostly white British, with more females.

The CDR3 consists of 17 residues. Per the germline V gene, CDR1 is SGHRS and CDR2 is YFSETQ. Trimming took 0 bases from V and 8 from J; bases not matched to a gene: 14. Sequenced material: peripheral blood, taken 28 days after the second dose of the MenACWY control vaccine. The sequence was collected from an adult who received the MenACWY meningococcal vaccine as a control. The chain links TRBV5-1 to TRBJ2-1; 7 bases line up with TRBD2. The CDR3 DNA follows: TGCGCCAGCAGCTTGGAATCTTTAGGACTAGGGATCTATGAGCAGTTCTTC. Encoded protein: CASSLESLGLGIYEQFF.